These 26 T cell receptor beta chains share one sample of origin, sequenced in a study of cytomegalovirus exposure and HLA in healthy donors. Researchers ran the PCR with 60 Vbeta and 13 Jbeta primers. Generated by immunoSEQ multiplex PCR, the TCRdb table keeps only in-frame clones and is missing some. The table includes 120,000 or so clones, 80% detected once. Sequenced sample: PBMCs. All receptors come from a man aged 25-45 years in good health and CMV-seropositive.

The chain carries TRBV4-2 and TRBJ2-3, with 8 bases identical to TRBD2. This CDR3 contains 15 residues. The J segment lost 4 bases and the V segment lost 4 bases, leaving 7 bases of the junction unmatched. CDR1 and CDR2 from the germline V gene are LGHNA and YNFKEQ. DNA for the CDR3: TGTGCCAGCAGCCCACCCGGGACTAGAGCAGATACGCAGTATTTT. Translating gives CASSPPGTRADTQYF.

As DNA, the CDR3 is TGTGCCAGCTCTTCCGCGAGGAGCCAGCAGCCCCAGCATTTT. It translates to CASSSARSQQPQHF. This chain uses TRBV6-5 with TRBJ1-5; no clear D. Trimming took 8 bases from V and 7 from J, leaving 18 bases between them. Germline-derived CDR1 and CDR2 are MNHEY and SVGAGI. CDR3 length: 14 residues.

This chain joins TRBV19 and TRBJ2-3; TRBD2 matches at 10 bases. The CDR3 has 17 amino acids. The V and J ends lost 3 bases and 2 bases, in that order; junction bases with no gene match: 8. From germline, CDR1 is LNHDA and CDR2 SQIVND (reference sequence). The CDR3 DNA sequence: TGTGCCAGTAGTATTCCCGGGACTAGCGTATCCACAGATACGCAGTATTTT. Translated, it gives CASSIPGTSVSTDTQYF.

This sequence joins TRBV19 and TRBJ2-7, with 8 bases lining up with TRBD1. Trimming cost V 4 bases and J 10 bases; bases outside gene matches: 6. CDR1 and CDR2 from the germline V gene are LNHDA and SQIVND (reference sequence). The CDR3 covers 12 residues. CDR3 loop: CASSTGTGGQYF. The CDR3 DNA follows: TGTGCCAGTAGTACCGGGACAGGCGGACAGTACTTC. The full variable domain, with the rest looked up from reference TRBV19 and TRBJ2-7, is DGGITQSPKYLFRKEGQNVTLSCEQNLNHDAMYWYRQDPGQGLRLIYYSQIVNDFQKGDIAEGYSVSREKKESFPLTVTSAQKNPTAFYLCASSTGTGGQYFGPGTRLTVT.

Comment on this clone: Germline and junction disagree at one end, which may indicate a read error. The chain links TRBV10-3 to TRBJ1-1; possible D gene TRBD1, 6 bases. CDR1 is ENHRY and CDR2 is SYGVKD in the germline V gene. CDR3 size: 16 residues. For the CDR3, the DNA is TGTGACATCAGTGATGGGGGGGCCGCGGGGGCCACTGAAGCTTTCTTT. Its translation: CDISDGGAAGATEAFF.

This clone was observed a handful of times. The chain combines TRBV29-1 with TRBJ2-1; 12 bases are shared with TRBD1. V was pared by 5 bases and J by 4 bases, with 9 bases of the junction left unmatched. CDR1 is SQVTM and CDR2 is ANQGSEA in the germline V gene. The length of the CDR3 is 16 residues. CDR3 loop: CSVQRDRGLLYNEQFF. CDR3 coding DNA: TGCAGCGTTCAGCGGGACAGGGGGCTTTTATACAATGAGCAGTTCTTC.

The CDR3 sequence: CASSERLAGLRGTYEQYF. CDR3 DNA sequence: TGTGCCAGCAGTGAAAGGTTAGCGGGACTCAGAGGAACCTACGAGCAGTACTTC. The chain has TRBV6-1 and TRBJ2-7; TRBD2 matches 8 bases. With V trimmed by 2 bases and J by 2 bases, 14 bases remained unmatched. In germline, CDR1 is MNHNS, CDR2 SASEGT. The CDR3 spans 18 residues.

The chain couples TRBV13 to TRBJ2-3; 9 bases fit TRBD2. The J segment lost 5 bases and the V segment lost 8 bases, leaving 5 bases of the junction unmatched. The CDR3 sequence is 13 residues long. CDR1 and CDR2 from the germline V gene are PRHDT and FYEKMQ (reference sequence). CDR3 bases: TGTGCCAGCTGCGGGGGGGAAAGAGATACGCAGTATTTT. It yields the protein CASCGGERDTQYF.

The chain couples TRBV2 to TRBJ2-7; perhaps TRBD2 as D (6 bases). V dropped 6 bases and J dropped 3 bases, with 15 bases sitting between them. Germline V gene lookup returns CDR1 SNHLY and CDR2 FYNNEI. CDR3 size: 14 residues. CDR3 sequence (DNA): TGTGCCAGCAGCCACTCCGGGACTGGCTACGAGCAGTACTTC. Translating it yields CASSHSGTGYEQYF.

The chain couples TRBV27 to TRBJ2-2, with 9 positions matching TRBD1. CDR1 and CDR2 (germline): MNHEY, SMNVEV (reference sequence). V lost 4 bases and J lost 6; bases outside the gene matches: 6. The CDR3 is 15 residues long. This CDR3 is CASSSDRGKAGELFF. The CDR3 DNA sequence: TGTGCCAGCAGTTCGGACAGGGGAAAGGCCGGGGAGCTGTTTTTT.

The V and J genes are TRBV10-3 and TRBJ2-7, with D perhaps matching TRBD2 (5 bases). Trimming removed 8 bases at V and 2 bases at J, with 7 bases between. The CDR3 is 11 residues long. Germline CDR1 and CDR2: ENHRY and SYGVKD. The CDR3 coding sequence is TGTGCCATCCGGGAAACCTACGAGCAGTACTTC. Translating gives CAIRETYEQYF.

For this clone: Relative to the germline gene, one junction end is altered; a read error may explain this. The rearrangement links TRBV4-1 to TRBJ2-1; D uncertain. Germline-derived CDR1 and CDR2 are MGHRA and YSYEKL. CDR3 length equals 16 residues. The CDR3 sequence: CASSQETIDSNNEQFF. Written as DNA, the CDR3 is TGTGCCAGCAGCCAAGAGACGATAGACTCCAACAATGAGCAGTTCTTC.

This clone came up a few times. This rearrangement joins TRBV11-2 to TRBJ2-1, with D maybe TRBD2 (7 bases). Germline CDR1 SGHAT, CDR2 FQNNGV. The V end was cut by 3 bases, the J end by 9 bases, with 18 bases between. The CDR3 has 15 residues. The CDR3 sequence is CASSLVRGPRGEQFF. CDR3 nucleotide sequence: TGTGCCAGCAGCTTGGTGCGGGGGCCCCGGGGTGAGCAGTTCTTC.

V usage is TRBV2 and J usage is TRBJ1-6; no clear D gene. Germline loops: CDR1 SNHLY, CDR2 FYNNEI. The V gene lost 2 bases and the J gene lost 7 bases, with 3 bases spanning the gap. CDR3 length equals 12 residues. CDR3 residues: CASSERNSPLHF. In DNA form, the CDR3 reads TGTGCCAGCAGTGAACGGAATTCACCCCTCCACTTT.

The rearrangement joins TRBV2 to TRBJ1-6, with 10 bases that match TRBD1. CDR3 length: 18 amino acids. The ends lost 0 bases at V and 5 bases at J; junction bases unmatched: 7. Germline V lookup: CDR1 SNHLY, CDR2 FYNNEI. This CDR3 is CASSEAKSGQGNNSPLHF. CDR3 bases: TGTGCCAGCAGTGAAGCGAAATCGGGACAGGGGAATAATTCACCCCTCCACTTT.

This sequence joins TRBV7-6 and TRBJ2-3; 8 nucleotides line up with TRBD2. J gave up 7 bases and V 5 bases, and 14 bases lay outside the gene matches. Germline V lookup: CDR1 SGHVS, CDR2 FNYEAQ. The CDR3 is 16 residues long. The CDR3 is CASSPTREGGQNTQYF. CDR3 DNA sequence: TGTGCCAGCAGCCCGACTCGGGAGGGGGGGCAGAATACGCAGTATTTT. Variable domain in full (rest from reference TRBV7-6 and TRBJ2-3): GAGVSQSPRYKVTKRGQDVALRCDPISGHVSLYWYRQALGQGPEFLTYFNYEAQQDKSGLPNDRFSAERPEGSISTLTIQRTEQRDSAMYRCASSPTREGGQNTQYFGPGTRLTVL.

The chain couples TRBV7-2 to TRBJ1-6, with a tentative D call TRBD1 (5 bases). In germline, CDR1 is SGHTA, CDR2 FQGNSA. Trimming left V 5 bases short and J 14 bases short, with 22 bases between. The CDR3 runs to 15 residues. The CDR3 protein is CASSPVGARLEALHF. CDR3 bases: TGTGCCAGCAGCCCCGTTGGGGCCCGACTAGAGGCCCTCCACTTT.

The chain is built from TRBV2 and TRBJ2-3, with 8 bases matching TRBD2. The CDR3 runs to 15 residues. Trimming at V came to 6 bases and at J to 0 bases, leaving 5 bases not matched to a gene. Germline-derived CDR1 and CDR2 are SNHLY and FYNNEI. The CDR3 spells CASRLAGSSTDTQYF. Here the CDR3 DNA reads TGTGCCAGCAGATTAGCGGGGTCTAGCACAGATACGCAGTATTTT.

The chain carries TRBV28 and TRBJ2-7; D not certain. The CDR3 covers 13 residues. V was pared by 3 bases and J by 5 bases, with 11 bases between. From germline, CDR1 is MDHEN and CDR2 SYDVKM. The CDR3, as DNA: TGTGCCAGCAGTTTCGTCACTCAGGACGAGCAGTACTTC. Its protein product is CASSFVTQDEQYF.

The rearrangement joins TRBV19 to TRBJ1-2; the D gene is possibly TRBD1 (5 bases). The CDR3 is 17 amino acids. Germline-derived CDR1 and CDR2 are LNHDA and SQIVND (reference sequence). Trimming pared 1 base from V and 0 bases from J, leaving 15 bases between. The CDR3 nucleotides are TGTGCCAGTAGTATAGCCCTAAATAGACAGACTAACTATGGCTACACCTTC. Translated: CASSIALNRQTNYGYTF.

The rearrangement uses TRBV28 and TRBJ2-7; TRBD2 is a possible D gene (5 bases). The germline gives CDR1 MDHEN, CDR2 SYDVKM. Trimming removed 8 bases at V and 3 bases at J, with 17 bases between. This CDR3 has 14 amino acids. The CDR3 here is CASGLRGNDYEQYF. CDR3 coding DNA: TGTGCCAGCGGTCTTCGGGGAAACGACTACGAGCAGTACTTC.

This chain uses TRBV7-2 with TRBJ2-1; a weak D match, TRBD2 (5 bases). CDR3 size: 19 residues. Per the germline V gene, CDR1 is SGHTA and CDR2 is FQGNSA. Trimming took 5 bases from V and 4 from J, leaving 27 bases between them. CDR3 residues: CASSPGPVEVGRKYNEQFF. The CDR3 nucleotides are TGTGCCAGCAGCCCCGGCCCGGTGGAGGTCGGACGAAAATACAATGAGCAGTTCTTC.

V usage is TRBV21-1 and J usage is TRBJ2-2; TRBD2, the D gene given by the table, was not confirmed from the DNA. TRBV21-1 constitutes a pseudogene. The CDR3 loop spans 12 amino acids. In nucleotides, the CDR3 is TGTGCCAGCAATCCCTTCGCCGGGGAGCTGTTTTTT. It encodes CASNPFAGELFF.

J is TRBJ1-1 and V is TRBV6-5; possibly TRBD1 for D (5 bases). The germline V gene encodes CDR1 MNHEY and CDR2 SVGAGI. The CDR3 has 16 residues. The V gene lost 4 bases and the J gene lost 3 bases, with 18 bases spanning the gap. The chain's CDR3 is CASSSGDPAGDTEAFF. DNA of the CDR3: TGTGCCAGCAGTTCGGGGGACCCTGCGGGGGACACTGAAGCTTTCTTT.

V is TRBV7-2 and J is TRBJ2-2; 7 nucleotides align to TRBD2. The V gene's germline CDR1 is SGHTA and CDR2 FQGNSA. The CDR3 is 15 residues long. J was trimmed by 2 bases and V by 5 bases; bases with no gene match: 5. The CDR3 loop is CASSLGGYNTGELFF. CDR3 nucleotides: TGTGCCAGCAGCCTGGGGGGGTATAACACCGGGGAGCTGTTTTTT. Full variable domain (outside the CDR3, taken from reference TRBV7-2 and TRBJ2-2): GAGVSQSPSNKVTEKGKDVELRCDPISGHTALYWYRQSLGQGLEFLIYFQGNSAPDKSGLPSDRFSAERTGGSVSTLTIQRTQQEDSAVYLCASSLGGYNTGELFFGEGSRLTVL.

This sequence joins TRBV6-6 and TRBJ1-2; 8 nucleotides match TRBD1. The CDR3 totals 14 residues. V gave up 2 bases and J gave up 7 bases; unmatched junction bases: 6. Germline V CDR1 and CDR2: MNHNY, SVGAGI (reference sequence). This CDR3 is CASSYPGGVRGYTF. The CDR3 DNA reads TGTGCCAGCAGTTACCCAGGGGGCGTTCGTGGCTACACCTTC.